The 10 T cell receptor beta chains below come from one sample, sequenced in a study of blood T cell repertoires in COVID-19. Profiled with immunoSEQ multiplex PCR; TCRdb holds only in-frame clones, not every one. The sample has approximately 210,000 clones, 80% to 90% seen once. The sequencing input was peripheral blood. The receptors stem from a man in his thirties or forties with active or convalescent COVID-19.

The chain carries TRBV7-9 and TRBJ2-7, with a weak D call TRBD1 (6 bases). V was clipped by 1 base and J by 0 bases, with 10 bases between them. There are 15 residues in the CDR3. CDR1 is SEHNR, CDR2 FQNEAQ, per germline (reference sequence). This CDR3 reads CASSLDGTPSYEQYF. The CDR3 region has the DNA TGTGCCAGCAGCTTAGACGGGACACCCTCCTACGAGCAGTACTTC. Looking up the rest from reference TRBV7-9 and TRBJ2-7 gives the full variable domain: DTGVSQNPRHKITKRGQNVTFRCDPISEHNRLYWYRQTLGQGPEFLTYFQNEAQLEKSRLLSDRFSAERPKGSFSTLEIQRTEQGDSAMYLCASSLDGTPSYEQYFGPGTRLTVT.

V and J are TRBV5-1 and TRBJ2-1; TRBD2 matches 7 bases. V gave up 0 bases and J gave up 7 bases; unmatched junction bases: 1. Germline CDR1 and CDR2: SGHRS and YFSETQ. The CDR3 is 13 amino acids. This chain's CDR3 is CASSLGTRNEQFF. CDR3 bases: TGCGCCAGCAGCTTGGGGACTAGAAATGAGCAGTTCTTC.

The chain combines TRBV30 with TRBJ1-2; 7 bases fit TRBD1. From germline, CDR1 is GTSNPN and CDR2 SVGIG (reference sequence). There are 14 residues in the CDR3. Trimming at V came to 1 base and at J to 7 bases, leaving 9 bases not matched to a gene. CDR3 sequence (DNA): TGTGCCTGGAGTGCTTCCAGGGGGAAGGGTGGCTACACCTTC. As protein: CAWSASRGKGGYTF.

The chain is built from TRBV27 and TRBJ2-1; weak D call: TRBD2 (6 bases). CDR3 size: 15 residues. V lost 2 bases to trimming and J lost 6 bases, with 14 bases between them. The germline gives CDR1 MNHEY, CDR2 SMNVEV (reference sequence). In nucleotides, the CDR3 is TGTGCCAGCAGTTTACGGGGACTGGGGACCAATGAGCAGTTCTTC. Its translation is CASSLRGLGTNEQFF.

The chain links TRBV30 to TRBJ2-3; the D is unclear. The CDR3 has 15 residues. The germline V gene encodes CDR1 GTSNPN and CDR2 SVGIG (reference sequence). With 2 bases removed from V and 0 bases from J, the gap between germline ends came to 12 bases. The CDR3 nucleotides read TGTGCCTGGAGTCCGAGTAGTCGAAGCACAGATACGCAGTATTTT. It codes for CAWSPSSRSTDTQYF.

This chain uses TRBV15 with TRBJ2-7; D is undetermined. The V end lost 0 bases, the J end lost 2 bases, and 5 bases lay between the germline ends. Germline V gene data show CDR1 as LNHNV and CDR2 as YYDKDF (reference sequence). This CDR3 is 13 amino acids long. CDR3 loop: CATSRDSPYEQYF. In nucleotides, the CDR3 is TGTGCCACCAGCAGAGATAGCCCCTACGAGCAGTACTTC.

CDR3 sequence reads: CASTPPTGENTEAFF. DNA for the CDR3: TGTGCCAGCACCCCCCCGACAGGGGAGAACACTGAAGCTTTCTTT. The genes are TRBV6-5 and TRBJ1-1, with 8 positions matching TRBD1. The CDR3 covers 15 residues. Trimming took 7 bases from V and 1 from J; bases not matched to a gene: 8. Per germline, CDR1 MNHEY and CDR2 SVGAGI.

Only a few counts were recorded for this clone. The V call is TRBV6-2 or TRBV6-3, the J call TRBJ2-1; tentatively, D is TRBD2 (5 bases). CDR3 size: 13 residues. Trimming took off 2 bases at V and 8 bases at J, with 10 bases between the two ends. Germline V lookup: CDR1 MNHEY, CDR2 SVGEGT. As DNA, the CDR3 is TGTGCCAGCAGTTACAGACTAAACGATGAGCAGTTCTTC. Translating it yields CASSYRLNDEQFF.

V and J are TRBV28 and TRBJ1-3; D is perhaps TRBD1 (5 bases). Trimming took off 3 bases at V and 8 bases at J, with 14 bases between the two ends. The germline gives CDR1 MDHEN, CDR2 SYDVKM. The length of the CDR3 is 14 residues. CDR3 DNA sequence: TGTGCCAGCAGTTTTAGGACACCCGGAGACACCATATATTTT. Its protein product is CASSFRTPGDTIYF.

The chain combines TRBV19 with TRBJ2-7; TRBD1 is a possible D gene (5 bases). V lost 0 bases and J 2 bases, leaving 14 bases between the germline ends. Germline V gene data show CDR1 as LNHDA and CDR2 as SQIVND (reference sequence). The CDR3 is 16 residues long. The CDR3 loop reads CASSIDGSGPPYEQYF. CDR3 DNA: TGTGCCAGTAGTATAGATGGGTCAGGGCCCCCCTACGAGCAGTACTTC.